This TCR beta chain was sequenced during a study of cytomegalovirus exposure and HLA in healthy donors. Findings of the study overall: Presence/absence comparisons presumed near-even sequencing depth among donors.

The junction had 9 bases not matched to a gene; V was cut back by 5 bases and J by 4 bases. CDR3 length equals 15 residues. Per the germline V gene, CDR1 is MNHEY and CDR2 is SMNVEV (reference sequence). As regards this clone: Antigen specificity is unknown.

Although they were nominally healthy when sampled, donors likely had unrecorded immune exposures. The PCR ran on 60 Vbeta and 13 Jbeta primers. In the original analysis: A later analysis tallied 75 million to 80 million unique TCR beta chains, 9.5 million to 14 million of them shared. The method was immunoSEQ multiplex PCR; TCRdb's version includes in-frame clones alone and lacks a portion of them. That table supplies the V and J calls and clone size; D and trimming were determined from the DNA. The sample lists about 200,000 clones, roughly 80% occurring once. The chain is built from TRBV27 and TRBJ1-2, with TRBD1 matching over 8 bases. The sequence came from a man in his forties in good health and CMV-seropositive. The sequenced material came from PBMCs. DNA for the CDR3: TGTGCCAGCAGTGCCCCCGGGACAGGAAGCTATGGCTACACCTTC. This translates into CASSAPGTGSYGYTF.